The present entry profiles one T cell receptor (beta chain) with its context. Its target is unknown. Sequencing was performed with immunoSEQ multiplex PCR; in TCRdb, only in-frame clones are kept and a portion is missing. Of 110,000 to 150,000 clones in the sample, approximately 80% are singletons; the top ten hold approximately 27%. The sample originates from a study of cytotoxic CD8 clonotypes in ibrutinib-treated CLL. Study-level findings and limits: Clonality rose at ibrutinib response and fell back toward baseline at progression. For progressing versus sustained-remission patients, sampling times were not the same.

V dropped 7 bases and J dropped 9 bases, with 4 bases sitting between them. Germline V CDR1 and CDR2: MNHNS, SASEGT. This CDR3 contains 10 residues. Sample: PBMCs, taken after 12 months of ibrutinib treatment. The chain employs TRBV6-1 and TRBJ1-6; D remains ambiguous. This clonotype originated in a human donor with chronic lymphocytic leukemia. CDR3 coding DNA: TGTGCCAGCACCCCTTCACCCCTCCACTTT. Protein sequence: CASTPSPLHF.